This entry is about one T cell receptor (beta chain). No antigen is known for it. CDR3 length: 13 residues. Looked up from germline, CDR1 is MNHEY and CDR2 is SVGAGI. Between the trimmed V and J ends, which lost 6 bases and 6 bases, there was a span of 12 bases. The culture ran for roughly ten days before CD4+ T cells were isolated. Each participant received a vaccine that was either BNT162b2 or mRNA-1273, given as two doses. Replacing half the medium with IL-2 medium was done on days 3 and 7. This record belongs to a study of vaccination effects on CD4 cells after COVID-19. Findings of the study overall: Limitations: small convalescent group and missing early post-infection timepoints.

The repertoire was sequenced with immunoSEQ multiplex PCR; TCRdb's copy has only in-frame clones and lacks some. This sample yields 30,000 to 35,000 clones, of which just under 75% are seen a single time; about 15% belongs to the top ten. The sample consisted of CD4+ T cells from PBMCs cultured without peptide, taken after COVID-19 vaccination. The receptor was derived from a human donor who received a COVID-19 vaccine. This chain connects TRBV6-5 to TRBJ1-5; no firm D call. CDR3 in DNA: TGTGCCAGCAGCCAAACTACGACTCAGCCCCAGCATTTT. Amino acids: CASSQTTTQPQHF.